This T cell receptor beta chain was sequenced for a study of blood T cell repertoires in COVID-19. Whole-study context: The samples span acute and convalescent COVID-19 from the United States, Italy and Spain. The cDNA or gDNA used as material had been derived from T cells, B-cell-depleted T cells, or PBMCs.

The table came from immunoSEQ multiplex PCR; TCRdb's copy has only in-frame clones and leaves some out. The table records 150,000 or so clones, roughly 80% of them present only once. CDR1 and CDR2 (germline): KGHSH, LQKENI. The CDR3 sequence is 15 residues long. The ends lost 1 base at V and 6 bases at J; junction bases unmatched: 8. The study drew participants aged roughly 18 to 95 years from 20 to 30 US areas. The J gene is TRBJ1-2, the V gene TRBV18; 7 bases fit TRBD1. The TCR originated in a man aged 45-65 years who had recovered from COVID-19. The sequencing sample was made of PBMCs or T cells enriched from blood (not recorded which). CDR3: CASSPRETGYDGYTF. CDR3 in DNA: TGTGCCAGCTCACCACGGGAGACAGGGTATGATGGCTACACCTTC.